This TCR beta chain is from a study of neurological immune-mediated disorders. CDR1 and CDR2 (germline): LNHNV, YYDKDF (reference sequence). Trimming cost V 5 bases and J 13 bases, with 18 bases left between them. The CDR3 covers 13 residues. The method for making cDNA was 5'RACE, and it used 10-nucleotide random UMIs. Via MiXCR, TCRdb re-called the 5' RACE reads, giving one row per CDR3 protein. The sample includes about 35,000 distinct CDR3 sequences, 3.5% to 4% seen only once; the top ten take 2% to 2.5%. Unsorted libraries were derived from 2 million PBMCs stored at -80 C. This clonotype was recorded many times.

The specimen sequenced was PBMCs. V and J are TRBV15 and TRBJ1-5; no definite D call. This TCR was recovered from a man aged 25 to 40 with multiple sclerosis. This chain's CDR3 is CATSERTPAIQHF. DNA for the CDR3: TGTGCCACCAGCGAGAGAACCCCCGCAATACAGCATTTT.